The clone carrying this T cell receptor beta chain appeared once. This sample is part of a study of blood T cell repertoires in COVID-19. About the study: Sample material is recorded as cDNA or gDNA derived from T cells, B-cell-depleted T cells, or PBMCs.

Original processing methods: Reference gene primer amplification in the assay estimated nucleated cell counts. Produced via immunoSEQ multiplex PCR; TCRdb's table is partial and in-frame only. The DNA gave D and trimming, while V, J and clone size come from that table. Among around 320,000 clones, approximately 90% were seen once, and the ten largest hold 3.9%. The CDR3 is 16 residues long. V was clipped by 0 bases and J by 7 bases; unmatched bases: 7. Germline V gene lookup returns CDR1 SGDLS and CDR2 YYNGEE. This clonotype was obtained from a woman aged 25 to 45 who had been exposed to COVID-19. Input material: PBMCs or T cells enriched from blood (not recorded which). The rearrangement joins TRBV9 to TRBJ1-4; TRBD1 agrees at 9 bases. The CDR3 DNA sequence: TGTGCCAGCAGCGTAGACAGGGGGACAGGGCGTGAAAAACTGTTTTTT. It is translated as CASSVDRGTGREKLFF.